Below, 4 T cell receptor beta chains from the same sample are listed, as sequenced in a study of T cells after somatic rescue of genetic block. Clones were sequenced by immunoSEQ multiplex PCR, and TCRdb holds only the in-frame ones, with some missing. The sample yields 65,000 to 70,000 clones, under 95% seen once. Sequenced input: peripheral blood mononuclear cells (PBMCs). The receptors derive from a man in his forties or fifties.

The V and J genes are TRBV2 and TRBJ2-2; D might be TRBD1 (6 bases). From germline, CDR1 is SNHLY and CDR2 FYNNEI. V was shortened by 9 bases and J by 2 bases, with 13 bases between the two germline ends. The CDR3 is 14 amino acids. CDR3 amino acids: CASSGTINTGELFF. In DNA, the CDR3 is TGTGCCAGTTCCGGGACAATAAACACCGGGGAGCTGTTTTTT.

This rearrangement joins TRBV6-4 to TRBJ1-5, with D unclear. Trimming removed 7 bases at V and 1 base at J, with 8 bases between. This CDR3 contains 13 residues. Per germline, CDR1 MRHNA and CDR2 SNTAGT. The CDR3 region has the DNA TGTGCCAGCACTGCGCAGAGCAATCAGCCCCAGCATTTT. This sequence encodes CASTAQSNQPQHF.

The genes are TRBV25-1 and TRBJ2-6, with D hard to call. CDR1 and CDR2 (germline): MGHDK, SYGVNS. V was trimmed by 6 bases and J by 2 bases, leaving 8 bases between them. The CDR3 totals 14 residues. Here the CDR3 reads CASRSSPGANVLTF. DNA of the CDR3: TGTGCCAGCAGGTCCTCCCCTGGGGCCAACGTCCTGACTTTC.

This rearrangement joins TRBV5-1 to TRBJ2-1; no clear D. This CDR3 has 13 residues. The V end lost 2 bases, the J end lost 1 base, and 4 bases lay between the germline ends. Germline V gene lookup returns CDR1 SGHRS and CDR2 YFSETQ. For the CDR3, the DNA is TGCGCCAGCAGCTTAACTTCCTACAATGAGCAGTTCTTC. This codes for CASSLTSYNEQFF.